The source of this T cell receptor (beta chain) is a study of cytomegalovirus exposure and HLA in healthy donors. Study background: Earlier sequencing of 150 million to 200 million T cells yielded fewer than 140 million unique TCR beta sequences. General observations from the study: TCR beta sequences numbering around 15,000 were associated with HLA alleles at 0.05 false discovery rate in a later analysis.

CDR3 length: 16 residues. The trim removed 3 bases at V and 9 bases at J, leaving 11 bases unmatched. CDR1 is MNHNS and CDR2 is SASEGT in the germline V gene. PCR used 60 Vbeta primers and 13 Jbeta primers. Sequencing was performed with immunoSEQ multiplex PCR; in TCRdb, only in-frame clones are kept and a portion is missing. The sample holds 95,000 to 150,000 clones; roughly three fifths are singletons and the top ten take roughly 8.6%. Concerning this clone: Its antigen is unknown.

The sample was PBMCs. The TCR sequence derives from a woman aged 35 to 49 in good health and CMV-seropositive. The chain combines TRBV6-1 with TRBJ1-6; 7 bases match TRBD1. This chain's CDR3 is CASSDVRGQFISPLHF. The CDR3 nucleotides read TGTGCCAGCAGTGACGTCCGGGGACAGTTTATTTCACCCCTCCACTTT.